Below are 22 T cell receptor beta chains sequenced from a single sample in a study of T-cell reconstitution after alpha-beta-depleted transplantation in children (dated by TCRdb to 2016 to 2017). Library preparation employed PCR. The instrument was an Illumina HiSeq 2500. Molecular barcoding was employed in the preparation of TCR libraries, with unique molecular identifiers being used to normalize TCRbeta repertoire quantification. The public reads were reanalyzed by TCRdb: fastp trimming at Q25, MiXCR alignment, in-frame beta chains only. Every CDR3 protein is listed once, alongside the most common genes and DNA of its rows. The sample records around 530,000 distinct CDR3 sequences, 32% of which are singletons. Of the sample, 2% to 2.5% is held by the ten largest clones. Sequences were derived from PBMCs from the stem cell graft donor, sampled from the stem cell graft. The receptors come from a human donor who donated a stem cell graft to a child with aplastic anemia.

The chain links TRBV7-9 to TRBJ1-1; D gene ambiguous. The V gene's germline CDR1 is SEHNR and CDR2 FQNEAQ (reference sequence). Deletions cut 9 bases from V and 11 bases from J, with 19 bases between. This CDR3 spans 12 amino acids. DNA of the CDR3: TGTGCCAGTAGACCGGGCAGAGACCCGGCTTTCTTT. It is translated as CASRPGRDPAFF.

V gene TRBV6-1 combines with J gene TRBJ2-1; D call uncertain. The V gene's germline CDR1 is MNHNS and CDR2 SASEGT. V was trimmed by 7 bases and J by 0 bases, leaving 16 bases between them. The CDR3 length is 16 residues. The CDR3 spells CASTPLGSSSYNEQFF. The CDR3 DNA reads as TGTGCCAGCACCCCGTTGGGATCGAGCTCCTACAATGAGCAGTTCTTC.

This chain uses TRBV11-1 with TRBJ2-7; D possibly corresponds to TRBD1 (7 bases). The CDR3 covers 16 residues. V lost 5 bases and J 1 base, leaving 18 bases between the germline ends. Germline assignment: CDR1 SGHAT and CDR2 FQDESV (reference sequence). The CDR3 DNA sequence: TGTGCCAGCAGCCCGCGGGACAGCCTTAAATCCTACGAGCAGTACTTC. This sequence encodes CASSPRDSLKSYEQYF. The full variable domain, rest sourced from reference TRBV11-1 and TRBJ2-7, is EAEVAQSPRYKITEKSQAVAFWCDPISGHATLYWYRQILGQGPELLVQFQDESVVDDSQLPKDRFSAERLKGVDSTLKIQPAELGDSAMYLCASSPRDSLKSYEQYFGPGTRLTVT.

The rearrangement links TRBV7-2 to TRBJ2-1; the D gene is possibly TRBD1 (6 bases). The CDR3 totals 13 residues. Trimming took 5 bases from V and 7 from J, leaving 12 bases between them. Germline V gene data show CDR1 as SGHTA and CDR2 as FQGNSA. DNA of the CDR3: TGTGCCAGCAGCACACAGGGTATTAATGAGCAGTTCTTC. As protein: CASSTQGINEQFF.

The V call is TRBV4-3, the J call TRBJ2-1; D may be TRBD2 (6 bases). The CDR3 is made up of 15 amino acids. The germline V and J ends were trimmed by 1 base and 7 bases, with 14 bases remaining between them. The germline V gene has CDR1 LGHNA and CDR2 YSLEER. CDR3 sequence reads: CASSQGSGEWNEQFF. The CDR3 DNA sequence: TGCGCCAGCAGCCAAGGTTCGGGAGAATGGAATGAGCAGTTCTTC.

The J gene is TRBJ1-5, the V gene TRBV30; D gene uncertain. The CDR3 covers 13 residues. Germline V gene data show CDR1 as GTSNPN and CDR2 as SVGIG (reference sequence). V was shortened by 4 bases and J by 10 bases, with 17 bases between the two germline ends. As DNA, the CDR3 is TGTGCCTGGAACCCCCAGCGGAGTGGCCCCCAGCATTTT. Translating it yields CAWNPQRSGPQHF.

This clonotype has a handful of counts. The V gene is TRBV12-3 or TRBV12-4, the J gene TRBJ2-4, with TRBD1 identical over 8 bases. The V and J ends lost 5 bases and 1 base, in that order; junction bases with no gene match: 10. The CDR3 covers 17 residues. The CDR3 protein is CASSPSTGVDAKNIQYF. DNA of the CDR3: TGTGCCAGCAGTCCCTCGACAGGGGTAGACGCCAAAAACATTCAGTACTTC.

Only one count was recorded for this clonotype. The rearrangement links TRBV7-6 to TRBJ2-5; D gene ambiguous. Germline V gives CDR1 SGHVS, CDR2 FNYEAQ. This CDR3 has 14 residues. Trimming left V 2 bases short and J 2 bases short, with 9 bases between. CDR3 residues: CASSLSWGQETQYF. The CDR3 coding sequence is TGTGCCAGCAGCTTAAGTTGGGGTCAAGAGACCCAGTACTTC.

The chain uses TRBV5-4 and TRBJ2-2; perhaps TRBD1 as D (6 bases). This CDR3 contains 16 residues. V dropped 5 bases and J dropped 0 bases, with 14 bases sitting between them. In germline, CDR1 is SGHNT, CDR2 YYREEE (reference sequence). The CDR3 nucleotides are TGTGCCAGCAGTCAGGACAGCTTTACGAACACCGGGGAGCTGTTTTTT. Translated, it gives CASSQDSFTNTGELFF.

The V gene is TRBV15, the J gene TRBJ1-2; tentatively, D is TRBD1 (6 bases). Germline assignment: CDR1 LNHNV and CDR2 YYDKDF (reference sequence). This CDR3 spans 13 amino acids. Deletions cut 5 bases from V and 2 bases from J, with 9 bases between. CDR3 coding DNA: TGTGCCACCAGCCCGGACAGAAACTATGGCTACACCTTC. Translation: CATSPDRNYGYTF.

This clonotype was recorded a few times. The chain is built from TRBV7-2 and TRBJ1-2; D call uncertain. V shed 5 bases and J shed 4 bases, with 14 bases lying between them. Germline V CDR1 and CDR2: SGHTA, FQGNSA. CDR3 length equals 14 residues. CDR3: CASSPTSGSYGYTF. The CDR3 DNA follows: TGTGCCAGCAGCCCAACCTCGGGCAGCTATGGCTACACCTTC.

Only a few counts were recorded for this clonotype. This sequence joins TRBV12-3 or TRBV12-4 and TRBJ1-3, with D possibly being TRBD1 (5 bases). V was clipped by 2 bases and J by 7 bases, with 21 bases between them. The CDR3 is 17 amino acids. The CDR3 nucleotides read TGTGCCAGCAGTTTATTTCTGATGGGGGGGAAGGAGAACACCATATATTTT. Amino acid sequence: CASSLFLMGGKENTIYF.

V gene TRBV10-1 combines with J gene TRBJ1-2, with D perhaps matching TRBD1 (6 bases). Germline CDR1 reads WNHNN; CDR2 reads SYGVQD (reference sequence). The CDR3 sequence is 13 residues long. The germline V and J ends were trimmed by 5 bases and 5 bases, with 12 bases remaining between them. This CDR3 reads CASSRDTTYGYTF. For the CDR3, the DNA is TGCGCCAGCAGTCGGGACACTACTTATGGCTACACCTTC.

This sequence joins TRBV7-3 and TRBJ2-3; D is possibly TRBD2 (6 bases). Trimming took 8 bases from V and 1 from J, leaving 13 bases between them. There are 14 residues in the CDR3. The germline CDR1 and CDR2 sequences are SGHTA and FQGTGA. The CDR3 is CASAPGLRTDTQYF. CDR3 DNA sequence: TGTGCCAGCGCCCCGGGACTGCGCACAGATACGCAGTATTTT.

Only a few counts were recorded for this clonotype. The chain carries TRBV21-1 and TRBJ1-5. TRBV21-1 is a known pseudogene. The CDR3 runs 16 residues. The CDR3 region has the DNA TGTGCCAGCAGCAAAGAGAAGGTTAATAGCAATCAGCCCCAGCATTTT. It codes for CASSKEKVNSNQPQHF.

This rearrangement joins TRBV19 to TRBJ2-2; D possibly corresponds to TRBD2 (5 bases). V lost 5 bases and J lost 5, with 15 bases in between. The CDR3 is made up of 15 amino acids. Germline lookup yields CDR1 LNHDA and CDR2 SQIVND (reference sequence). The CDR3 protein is CASSPYPGSTGELFF. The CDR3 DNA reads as TGTGCCAGTAGTCCATACCCGGGGAGTACCGGGGAGCTGTTTTTT.

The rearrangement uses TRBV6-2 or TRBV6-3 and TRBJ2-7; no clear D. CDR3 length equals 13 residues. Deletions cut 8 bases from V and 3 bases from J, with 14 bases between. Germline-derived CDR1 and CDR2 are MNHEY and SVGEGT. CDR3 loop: CASALGVRYEQYF. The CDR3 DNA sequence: TGTGCCAGCGCGCTGGGTGTTCGCTACGAGCAGTACTTC.

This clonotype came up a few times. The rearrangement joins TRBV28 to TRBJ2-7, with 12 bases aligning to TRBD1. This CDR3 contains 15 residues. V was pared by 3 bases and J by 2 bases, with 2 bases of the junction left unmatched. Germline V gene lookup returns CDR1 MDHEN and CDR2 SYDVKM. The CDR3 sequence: CASSFGTGGPYEQYF. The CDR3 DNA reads TGTGCCAGCAGTTTCGGGACAGGGGGCCCCTACGAGCAGTACTTC. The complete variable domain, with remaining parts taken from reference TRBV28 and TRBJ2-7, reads DVKVTQSSRYLVKRTGEKVFLECVQDMDHENMFWYRQDPGLGLRLIYFSYDVKMKEKGDIPEGYSVSREKKERFSLILESASTNQTSMYLCASSFGTGGPYEQYFGPGTRLTVT.

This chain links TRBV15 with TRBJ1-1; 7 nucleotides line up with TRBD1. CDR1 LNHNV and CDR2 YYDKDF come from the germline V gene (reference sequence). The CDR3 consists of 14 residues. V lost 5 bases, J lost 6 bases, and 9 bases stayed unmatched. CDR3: CATSGRQGGAEAFF. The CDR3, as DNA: TGTGCCACCAGCGGACGACAGGGAGGTGCTGAAGCTTTCTTT.

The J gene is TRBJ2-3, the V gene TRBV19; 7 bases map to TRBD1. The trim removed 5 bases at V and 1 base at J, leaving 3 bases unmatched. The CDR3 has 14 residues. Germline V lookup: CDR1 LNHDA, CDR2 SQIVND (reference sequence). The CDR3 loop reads CASSPDRGTDTQYF. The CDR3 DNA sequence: TGTGCCAGTAGTCCCGACAGGGGCACAGATACGCAGTATTTT.

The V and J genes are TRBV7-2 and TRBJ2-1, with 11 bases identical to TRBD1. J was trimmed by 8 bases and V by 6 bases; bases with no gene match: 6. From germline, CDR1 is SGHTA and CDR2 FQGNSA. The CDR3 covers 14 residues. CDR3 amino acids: CASSLDRGLDEQFF. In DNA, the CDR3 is TGTGCCAGCAGTTTGGACAGGGGGCTTGATGAGCAGTTCTTC.

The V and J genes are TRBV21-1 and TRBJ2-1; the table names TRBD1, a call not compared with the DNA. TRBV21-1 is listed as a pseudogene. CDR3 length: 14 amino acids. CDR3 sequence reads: CASSKPRGNNEQFF. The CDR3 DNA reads TGTGCCAGCAGCAAGCCCCGAGGAAACAATGAGCAGTTCTTC.